The T cell receptor (beta chain) under discussion was sequenced for a study of cytotoxic CD8 clonotypes in ibrutinib-treated CLL. Study summary: Recorded responses included 24 partial and 2 complete; following median approximately 68 months, approximately 15 stayed remitted and roughly 12 progressed. Study-wide results and limits: Sample timing was unmatched between remission and later-progressing patients; lymph nodes unstudied. On treatment, the uncommon public clonotypes contracted or remained stable. Elevated clonality accompanied ibrutinib response, with a return toward baseline values at progression.

Profiled with immunoSEQ multiplex PCR; TCRdb holds only in-frame clones, not every one. This sample yields roughly 330,000 clones, of which 67% are seen a single time; around 6.6% belongs to the top ten. To note about this clone: The antigen is undetermined.

The J segment lost 4 bases and the V segment lost 11 bases, leaving 6 bases of the junction unmatched. Germline V gives CDR1 ENHRY, CDR2 SYGVKD. This CDR3 spans 12 amino acids. The clonotype originates from a human donor with chronic lymphocytic leukemia. This chain uses TRBV10-3 with TRBJ2-7, with 9 bases lining up with TRBD1. The sequencing used PBMCs, collected after 36 months of ibrutinib treatment. CDR3 amino acids: CAAGQGSYEQYF. The CDR3 DNA sequence: TGTGCCGCGGGACAGGGATCATACGAGCAGTACTTC.